Listed here are 16 T cell receptor beta chains from one sample, sequenced in a study of blood T cell repertoires in COVID-19. TCRdb's table, derived via immunoSEQ multiplex PCR, lists solely in-frame clones and lacks some. The sample lists about 180,000 clones, 85% to 90% seen once, with more than 20% in the top ten. The specimen sequenced was peripheral blood. These receptors all stem from a man in his sixties or seventies with active or convalescent COVID-19.

This clone was counted only a few times. The CDR3 coding sequence is TGTGCCAGCTCAGAGCAGGGTTACTCTGGAAACACCATATATTTT. Translating it yields CASSEQGYSGNTIYF. The chain is built from TRBV18 and TRBJ1-3; D is perhaps TRBD1 (5 bases). The V gene's germline CDR1 is KGHSH and CDR2 LQKENI. The ends were cut back, 5 bases at V and 0 bases at J, with 11 bases in the middle. The length of the CDR3 is 15 residues.

The chain carries TRBV7-9 and TRBJ1-3; the match to TRBD1 covers 9 bases. Per the germline V gene, CDR1 is SEHNR and CDR2 is FQNEAQ (reference sequence). The CDR3 runs 15 residues. Trimming took 1 base from V and 3 from J; bases not matched to a gene: 1. CDR3 sequence reads: CASSLGTGVGNTIYF. In DNA form, the CDR3 reads TGTGCCAGCAGCTTAGGGACAGGGGTTGGAAACACCATATATTTT.

The V and J genes are TRBV5-1 and TRBJ1-2, with D possibly being TRBD1 (5 bases). Germline CDR1 reads SGHRS; CDR2 reads YFSETQ. The CDR3 is made up of 14 amino acids. With 0 bases removed from V and 2 bases from J, the gap between germline ends came to 8 bases. The CDR3 nucleotides read TGCGCCAGCAGCTTGGAGCCAGGGAACTATGGCTACACCTTC. Translated: CASSLEPGNYGYTF.

V and J are TRBV6-5 and TRBJ2-2; 7 positions match TRBD1. The CDR3 consists of 14 residues. Trimming took 6 bases from V and 4 from J; bases not matched to a gene: 5. Germline V CDR1 and CDR2: MNHEY, SVGAGI. The CDR3 loop is CASRGQRPTGELFF. CDR3 nucleotides: TGTGCCAGCAGGGGACAGCGTCCCACCGGGGAGCTGTTTTTT.

The chain employs TRBV6-2 or TRBV6-3 and TRBJ2-7; D is unclear. The CDR3 extends over 12 amino acids. Trimming stripped 6 bases from V and 6 bases from J, with 12 bases between. From germline, CDR1 is MNHEY and CDR2 SVGEGT. The CDR3 bases are TGTGCCAGCAGCCTCCCCGTCGGCGAGCAGTACTTC. This translates into CASSLPVGEQYF.

This sequence joins TRBV10-2 and TRBJ2-7; TRBD2 is a possible D gene (6 bases). Trimming took off 3 bases at V and 2 bases at J, with 17 bases between the two ends. Germline-derived CDR1 and CDR2 are WSHSY and SAAADI. This CDR3 comprises 16 residues. The CDR3 bases are TGCGCCAGCAGTGACCCTCGGGGGTTCAGCCCCTACGAGCAGTACTTC. Its translation: CASSDPRGFSPYEQYF.

This clone was picked up one time. This chain joins TRBV27 and TRBJ1-6, with TRBD1 identical over 7 bases. The CDR3 runs to 15 residues. Germline-derived CDR1 and CDR2 are MNHEY and SMNVEV (reference sequence). The trim removed 6 bases at V and 8 bases at J, leaving 10 bases unmatched. The CDR3 region is CASSLLDRRDSPLHF. The CDR3, as DNA: TGTGCCAGCAGCCTCCTGGACAGGCGGGATTCACCCCTCCACTTT.

This chain joins TRBV5-1 and TRBJ2-2; a weak D match, TRBD2 (5 bases). Germline V gene sequence: CDR1 SGHRS, CDR2 YFSETQ. Trimming took 2 bases from V and 4 from J, leaving 15 bases between them. There are 16 residues in the CDR3. The CDR3 DNA sequence: TGCGCCAGCAGCTTCCGCCCCGAGGGCGGCACCGGGGAGCTGTTTTTT. Its protein is CASSFRPEGGTGELFF.

This chain uses TRBV4-3 with TRBJ2-7; TRBD1 matches at 8 bases. Trimming at V came to 0 bases and at J to 7 bases, leaving 11 bases not matched to a gene. CDR3 size: 16 residues. Germline values: CDR1 LGHNA, CDR2 YSLEER. The CDR3 spells CASSQDMGQGASEQYF. In DNA, the CDR3 is TGCGCCAGCAGCCAAGATATGGGGCAGGGGGCGAGTGAGCAGTACTTC.

This clone was seen a single time. A junction end diverges from the germline sequence, so it may reflect a read error. This sequence joins TRBV18 and TRBJ1-1, with a tentative D call TRBD1 (5 bases). This CDR3 contains 16 residues. CDR1 is KGHSH, CDR2 LQKENI, per germline. The CDR3 DNA follows: TGTGCTAGCTCACCCCTACAGGAATACATGAACACTGAAGCTTTCTTT. Its translation: CASSPLQEYMNTEAFF.

The rearrangement joins TRBV2 to TRBJ1-5; unclear D gene. Germline V gene lookup returns CDR1 SNHLY and CDR2 FYNNEI. V was cut by 6 bases and J by 7 bases, with 19 bases left in between. This CDR3 is 15 amino acids long. The CDR3 spells CASSLEGGPGQPQHF. CDR3 bases: TGTGCCAGCAGCCTCGAGGGAGGGCCGGGGCAGCCCCAGCATTTT.

The chain employs TRBV2 and TRBJ1-4, with D perhaps matching TRBD1 (5 bases). The CDR3 loop spans 14 amino acids. Germline CDR1 and CDR2: SNHLY and FYNNEI. V was shortened by 7 bases and J by 8 bases, with 17 bases between the two germline ends. The DNA of the CDR3 is TGTGCCAGCAAGGTCGAGGGCGGGGGAGAAAAACTGTTTTTT. The encoded protein is CASKVEGGGEKLFF.

The chain has TRBV19 and TRBJ2-7; possibly TRBD1 for D (6 bases). V was cut by 4 bases and J by 2 bases, with 12 bases left in between. The germline CDR1 and CDR2 sequences are LNHDA and SQIVND (reference sequence). The CDR3 consists of 14 residues. CDR3 residues: CASSRQVGAYEQYF. As DNA, the CDR3 is TGTGCCAGTAGTAGACAGGTCGGAGCCTACGAGCAGTACTTC.

V gene TRBV5-1 combines with J gene TRBJ2-3; D ambiguous. V gave up 2 bases and J gave up 5 bases, with 3 bases separating them. Per the germline V gene, CDR1 is SGHRS and CDR2 is YFSETQ. CDR3 length: 11 residues. Written as DNA, the CDR3 is TGCGCCAGCAGCTTACTAGATACGCAGTATTTT. It translates to CASSLLDTQYF.

The chain joins TRBV4-3 to TRBJ2-1; 13 nucleotides align to TRBD2. J gave up 8 bases and V 3 bases, and 10 bases lay outside the gene matches. Germline lookup yields CDR1 LGHNA and CDR2 YSLEER. The CDR3 is made up of 17 amino acids. For the CDR3, the DNA is TGCGCCAGCAGCCACTACACTAGCGGGGGGGCCGGGGATGAGCAGTTCTTC. This gives the protein CASSHYTSGGAGDEQFF.

This clone was seen once. The chain uses TRBV10-3 and TRBJ1-1; a possible D gene is TRBD1 (5 bases). The CDR3 covers 14 residues. The germline V and J ends were trimmed by 2 bases and 0 bases, with 7 bases remaining between them. Germline values: CDR1 ENHRY, CDR2 SYGVKD. The CDR3 region has the DNA TGTGCCATCAGTGAGAGGACAATGAACACTGAAGCTTTCTTT. Translating it yields CAISERTMNTEAFF.